One and the same sample provided the 6 T cell receptor beta chains below, sequenced in a study of identical twins. TCRdb re-called the 5' RACE reads through MiXCR, storing one row per CDR3 protein. The table has some 760,000 distinct CDR3 sequences, roughly 18% seen once. These data were also reused for a study on T cells expressing NK-cell markers.

The source material was PBMCs. Source of these receptors: a woman between 18 and 29 years old in good health.

This clonotype has just a few counts. The CDR3 spells CASSQGAPLLADYNEQFF. Here the CDR3 DNA reads TGCGCCAGCAGCCAAGGAGCCCCCTTATTAGCGGATTACAATGAGCAGTTCTTC. The rearrangement links TRBV4-3 to TRBJ2-1; D might be TRBD2 (6 bases). Germline values: CDR1 LGHNA, CDR2 YSLEER. This CDR3 has 18 residues. V lost 1 base to trimming and J lost 4 bases, with 20 bases between them.

The rearrangement joins TRBV18 to TRBJ1-1; D is unresolved. The CDR3 runs 13 residues. The germline CDR1 and CDR2 sequences are KGHSH and LQKENI. The V gene lost 6 bases and the J gene lost 0 bases, with 8 bases spanning the gap. The CDR3 reads CASSPSMNTEAFF. The CDR3 DNA reads TGTGCCAGCTCGCCTTCTATGAACACTGAAGCTTTCTTT.

The chain joins TRBV6-2 or TRBV6-3 to TRBJ2-7; 9 bases line up with TRBD1. CDR3 length: 18 residues. The J segment lost 6 bases and the V segment lost 2 bases, leaving 17 bases of the junction unmatched. Germline CDR1 and CDR2: MNHEY and SVGEGT. CDR3 DNA: TGTGCCAGCAGTTACGAGGGACAGGGATCCTACTGGGGCCTCGAGCAGTACTTC. Translated: CASSYEGQGSYWGLEQYF.

The V and J genes are TRBV5-1 and TRBJ2-3; TRBD2 agrees at 11 bases. CDR3 length: 19 residues. Trimming at V came to 3 bases and at J to 0 bases, leaving 12 bases not matched to a gene. CDR1 is SGHRS, CDR2 YFSETQ, per germline. The CDR3 here is CASSSANSPSGGSTDTQYF. The CDR3 DNA sequence: TGCGCCAGCAGCTCCGCAAACTCCCCTAGCGGGGGGAGCACAGATACGCAGTATTTT.

V is TRBV20-1 and J is TRBJ1-2; D not certain. V lost 0 bases and J 2 bases, leaving 7 bases between the germline ends. Germline assignment: CDR1 DFQATT and CDR2 SNEGSKA (reference sequence). The CDR3 is 13 amino acids. The chain's CDR3 is CSARDLGNYGYTF. CDR3 coding DNA: TGCAGTGCTAGAGATCTAGGGAACTATGGCTACACCTTC.

This clonotype showed up just a few times. The V gene is TRBV10-3, the J gene TRBJ2-7, with D perhaps assigned TRBD1 or TRBD2 (5 bases each). The CDR3 is 15 amino acids. With 10 bases removed from V and 3 bases from J, the gap between germline ends came to 22 bases. Looked up from germline, CDR1 is ENHRY and CDR2 is SYGVKD. The DNA for the CDR3 is TGTGCCAAGGAAGGTCATGCAGGGAGAAACTACGAGCAGTACTTC. Translation: CAKEGHAGRNYEQYF.